A selection of T cell receptor beta chains follows, all from one sample in a study of OX40 agonist ivuxolimab in advanced cancers. TCRdb's table, derived via immunoSEQ multiplex PCR, lists solely in-frame clones and lacks some. The sample shows 120,000 or so clones, 93% of them seen only once. The starting material was CD4+ or CD8+ T cells sorted from blood, obtained in a trial of the OX40 agonist ivuxolimab. Receptor source: an adult with an advanced solid tumor such as melanoma, head and neck, liver or kidney cancer. CDR3s include the opening cysteine and the closing phenylalanine or tryptophan. Fields, in order: J gene, V gene, D gene, clone size, CDR3 DNA, CDR3 protein. A D gene is named only where the DNA matches it firmly. Where a row states a size, it is once, few, many or the class of an expanded clone; other rows omit it.

J: TRBJ1-3
V: TRBV28
D: TRBD1
size: NA
DNA: TGTGCCAGCAGTTCGACAGGGAGAGGAAACACCATATATTTT
CDR3: CASSSTGRGNTIYF

J: TRBJ2-7
V: TRBV28
D: NA
size: NA
DNA: TGTGCCAGCAGTTTATGGGTGGACCCCTACGAGCAGTACTTC
CDR3: CASSLWVDPYEQYF

J: TRBJ1-3
V: TRBV7-2
D: NA
size: once
DNA: TGTGCCAGCAGCTTAGCTCTGCCGAGCTCTGGAAACACCATATATTTT
CDR3: CASSLALPSSGNTIYF

J: TRBJ2-1
V: TRBV9
D: TRBD2
size: NA
DNA: TGTGCCAGCAGCGTAGGCGGGAGGGGAAATCGCAATGAGCAGTTCTTC
CDR3: CASSVGGRGNRNEQFF

J: TRBJ2-1
V: TRBV19
D: TRBD2
size: NA
DNA: TGTGCCAGTAGTATAGCAACTAGCGGGGGGGTTAATGAGCAGTTCTTC
CDR3: CASSIATSGGVNEQFF

J: TRBJ1-2
V: TRBV7-2
D: TRBD1
size: NA
DNA: TGTGCCAGCAGCTCCGAGCAGGGGGCATCGAACTATGGCTACACCTTC
CDR3: CASSSEQGASNYGYTF

J: TRBJ2-3
V: TRBV9
D: NA
size: NA
DNA: TGTGCCAGCAGCGTAGCCCCAGGGACCACAGATACGCAGTATTTT
CDR3: CASSVAPGTTDTQYF

J: TRBJ1-2
V: TRBV10-3
D: NA
size: NA
DNA: TGTGCCAGCCACCCTGGGCAGTCCTATGGCTACACCTTC
CDR3: CASHPGQSYGYTF

J: TRBJ2-6
V: TRBV19
D: TRBD1
size: NA
DNA: TGTGCCAGTAGCGACAGGGGGCCCTTTGGTGCCAACGTCCTGACTTTC
CDR3: CASSDRGPFGANVLTF

J: TRBJ2-7
V: TRBV7-8
D: TRBD1
size: NA
DNA: TGTGCCAGCAGCATAGACAGGGGCCTCTCCTACGAGCAGTACTTC
CDR3: CASSIDRGLSYEQYF

J: TRBJ1-1
V: TRBV7-8
D: TRBD1
size: NA
DNA: TGTGCCAGCAGCTTAGGGACAGGGATTACTGAAGCTTTCTTT
CDR3: CASSLGTGITEAFF

J: TRBJ1-3
V: TRBV5-4
D: NA
size: NA
DNA: TGTGCCAGCAGCTTGGATTGGCAGAGTGGAAACACCATATATTTT
CDR3: CASSLDWQSGNTIYF

J: TRBJ1-5
V: TRBV30
D: TRBD1
size: NA
DNA: TGTGCCTGGAGTCCCCCACAGGGGCGCAATCAGCCCCAGCATTTT
CDR3: CAWSPPQGRNQPQHF

J: TRBJ1-6
V: TRBV6-5
D: NA
size: once
DNA: TGTGCCAGCAGTTACAGGAGGGATTCACCCCTCCACTTT
CDR3: CASSYRRDSPLHF

J: TRBJ2-2
V: TRBV9
D: NA
size: NA
DNA: TGTGCCAGCAGCGTAGGTTTCACCGGGGAGCTGTTTTTT
CDR3: CASSVGFTGELFF

J: TRBJ1-1
V: TRBV12-5
D: NA
size: NA
DNA: TGTGCTAGTGGTCGGGGCCCAGGCACTGAAGCTTTCTTT
CDR3: CASGRGPGTEAFF